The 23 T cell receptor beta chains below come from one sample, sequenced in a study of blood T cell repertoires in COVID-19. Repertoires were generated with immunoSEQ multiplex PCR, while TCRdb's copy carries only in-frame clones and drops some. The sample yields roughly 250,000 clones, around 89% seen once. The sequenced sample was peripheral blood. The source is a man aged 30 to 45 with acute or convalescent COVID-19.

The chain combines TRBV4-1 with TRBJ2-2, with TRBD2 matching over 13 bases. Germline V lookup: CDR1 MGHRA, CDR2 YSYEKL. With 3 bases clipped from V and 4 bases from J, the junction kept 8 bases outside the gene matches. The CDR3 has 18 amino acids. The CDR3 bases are TGCGCCAGCAGCCATCGGACGGGGACTAGCGGGGCCACCGGGGAGCTGTTTTTT. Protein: CASSHRTGTSGATGELFF.

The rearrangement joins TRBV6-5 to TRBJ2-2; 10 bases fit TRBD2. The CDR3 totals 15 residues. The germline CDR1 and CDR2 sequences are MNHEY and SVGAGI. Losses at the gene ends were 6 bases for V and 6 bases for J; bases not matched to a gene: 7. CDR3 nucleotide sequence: TGTGCCAGCAGGGAGCGGGGGGGCGGATCCGGGGAGCTGTTTTTT. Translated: CASRERGGGSGELFF.

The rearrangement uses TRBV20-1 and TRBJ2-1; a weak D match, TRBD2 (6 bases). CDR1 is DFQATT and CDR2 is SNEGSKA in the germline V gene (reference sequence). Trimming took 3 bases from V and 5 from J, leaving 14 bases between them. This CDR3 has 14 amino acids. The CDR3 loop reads CSASWSGRNNEQFF. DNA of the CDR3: TGCAGTGCTAGTTGGTCAGGGAGGAACAATGAGCAGTTCTTC.

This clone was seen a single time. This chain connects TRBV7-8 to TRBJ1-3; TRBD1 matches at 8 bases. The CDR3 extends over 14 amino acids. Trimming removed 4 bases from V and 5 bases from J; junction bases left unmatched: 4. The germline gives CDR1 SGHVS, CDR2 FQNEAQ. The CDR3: CASSSGQGRNTIYF. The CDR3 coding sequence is TGTGCCAGCAGCTCAGGACAGGGTAGAAACACCATATATTTT.

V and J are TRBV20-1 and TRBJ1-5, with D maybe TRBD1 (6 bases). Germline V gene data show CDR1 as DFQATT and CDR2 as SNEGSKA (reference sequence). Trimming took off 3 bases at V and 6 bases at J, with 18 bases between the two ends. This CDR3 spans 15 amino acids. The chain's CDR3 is CSASTTGIRGQPQHF. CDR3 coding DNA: TGCAGTGCTAGTACCACAGGGATCAGAGGTCAGCCCCAGCATTTT.

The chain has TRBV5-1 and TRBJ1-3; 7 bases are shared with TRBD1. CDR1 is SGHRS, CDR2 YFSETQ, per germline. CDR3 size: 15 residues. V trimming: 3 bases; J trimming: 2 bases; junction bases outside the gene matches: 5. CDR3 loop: CASSSTGSTGNTIYF. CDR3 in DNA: TGCGCCAGCAGCTCGACAGGGAGCACTGGAAACACCATATATTTT.

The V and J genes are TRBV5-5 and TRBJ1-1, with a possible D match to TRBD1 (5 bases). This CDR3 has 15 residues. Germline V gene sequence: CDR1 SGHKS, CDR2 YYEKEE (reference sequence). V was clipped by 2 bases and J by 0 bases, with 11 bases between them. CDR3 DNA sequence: TGTGCCAGCAGCTTACCAGGGATCATGAACACTGAAGCTTTCTTT. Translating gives CASSLPGIMNTEAFF.

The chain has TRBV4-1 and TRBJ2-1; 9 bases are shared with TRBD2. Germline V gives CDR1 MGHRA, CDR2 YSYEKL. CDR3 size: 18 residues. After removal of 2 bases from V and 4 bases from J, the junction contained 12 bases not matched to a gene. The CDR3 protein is CASSQTGGSGRFYNEQFF. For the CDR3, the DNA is TGCGCCAGCAGCCAAACTGGGGGGAGCGGGAGGTTTTACAATGAGCAGTTCTTC.

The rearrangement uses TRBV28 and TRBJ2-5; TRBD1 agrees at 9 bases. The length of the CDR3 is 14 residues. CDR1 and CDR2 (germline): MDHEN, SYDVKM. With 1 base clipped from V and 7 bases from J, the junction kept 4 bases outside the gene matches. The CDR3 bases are TGTGCCAGCAGTTTATCGGACAGGGGAGGGACCCAGTACTTC. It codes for CASSLSDRGGTQYF.

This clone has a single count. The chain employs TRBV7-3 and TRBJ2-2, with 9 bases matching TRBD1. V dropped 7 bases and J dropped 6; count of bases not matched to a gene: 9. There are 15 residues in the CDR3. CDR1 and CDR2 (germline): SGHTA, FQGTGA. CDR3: CASNRTGEWSGELFF. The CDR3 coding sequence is TGTGCCAGCAACAGGACAGGGGAATGGTCCGGGGAGCTGTTTTTT.

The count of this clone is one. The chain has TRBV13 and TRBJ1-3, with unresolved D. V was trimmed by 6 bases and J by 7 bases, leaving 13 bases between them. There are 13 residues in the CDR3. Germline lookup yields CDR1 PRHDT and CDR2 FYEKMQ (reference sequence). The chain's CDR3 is CASSSRQRNTIYF. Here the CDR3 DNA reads TGTGCCAGCAGTTCGCGTCAGAGGAACACCATATATTTT.

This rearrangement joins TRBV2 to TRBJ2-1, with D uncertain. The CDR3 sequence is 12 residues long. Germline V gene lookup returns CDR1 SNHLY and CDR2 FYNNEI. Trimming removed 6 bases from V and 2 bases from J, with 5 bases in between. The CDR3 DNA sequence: TGTGCCAGCAGCGTTACCTACAATGAGCAGTTCTTC. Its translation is CASSVTYNEQFF.

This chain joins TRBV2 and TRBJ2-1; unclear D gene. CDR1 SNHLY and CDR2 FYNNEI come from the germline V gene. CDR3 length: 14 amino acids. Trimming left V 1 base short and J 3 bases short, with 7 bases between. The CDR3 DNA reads TGTGCCAGCAGTGAAGAACTAATCTACAATGAGCAGTTCTTC. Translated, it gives CASSEELIYNEQFF.

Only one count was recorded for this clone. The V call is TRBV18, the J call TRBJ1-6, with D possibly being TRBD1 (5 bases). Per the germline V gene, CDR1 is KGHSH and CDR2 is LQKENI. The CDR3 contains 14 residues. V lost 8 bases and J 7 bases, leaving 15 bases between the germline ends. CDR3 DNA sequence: TGTGCCAGCGTACCCGGGACTTTAAATTCACCCCTCCACTTT. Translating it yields CASVPGTLNSPLHF.

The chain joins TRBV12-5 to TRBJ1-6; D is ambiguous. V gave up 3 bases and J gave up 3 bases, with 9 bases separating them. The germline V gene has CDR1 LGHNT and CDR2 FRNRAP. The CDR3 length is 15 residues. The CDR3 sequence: CASGFVSSYNSPLHF. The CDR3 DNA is TGTGCTAGTGGTTTTGTTAGCAGCTATAATTCACCCCTCCACTTT.

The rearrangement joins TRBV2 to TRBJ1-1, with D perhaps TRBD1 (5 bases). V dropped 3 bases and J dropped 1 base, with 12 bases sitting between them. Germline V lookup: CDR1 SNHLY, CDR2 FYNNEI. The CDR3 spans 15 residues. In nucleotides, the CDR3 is TGTGCCAGCAGTGACCGCGGGGGGAGGAACACTGAAGCTTTCTTT. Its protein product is CASSDRGGRNTEAFF. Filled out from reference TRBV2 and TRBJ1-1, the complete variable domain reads EPEVTQTPSHQVTQMGQEVILRCVPISNHLYFYWYRQILGQKVEFLVSFYNNEISEKSEIFDDQFSVERPDGSNFTLKIRSTKLEDSAMYFCASSDRGGRNTEAFFGQGTRLTVV.

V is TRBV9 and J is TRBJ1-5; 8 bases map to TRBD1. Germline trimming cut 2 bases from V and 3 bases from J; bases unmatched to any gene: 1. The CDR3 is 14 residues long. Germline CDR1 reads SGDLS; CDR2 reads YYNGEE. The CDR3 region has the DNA TGTGCCAGCAGCGTGGACAGGGACAATCAGCCCCAGCATTTT. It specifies CASSVDRDNQPQHF.

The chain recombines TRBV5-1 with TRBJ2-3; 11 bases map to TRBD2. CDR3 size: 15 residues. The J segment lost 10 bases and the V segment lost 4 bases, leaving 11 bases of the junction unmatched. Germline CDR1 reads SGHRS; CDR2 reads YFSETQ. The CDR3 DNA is TGCGCCAGCAGCACGGGGGGGACTAGCGGTCGTCCGCAGTATTTT. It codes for CASSTGGTSGRPQYF.

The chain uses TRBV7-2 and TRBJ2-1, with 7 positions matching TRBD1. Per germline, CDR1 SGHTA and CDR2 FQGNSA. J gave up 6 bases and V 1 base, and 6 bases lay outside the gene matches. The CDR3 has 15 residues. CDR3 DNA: TGTGCCAGCAGCTTAGTTCCCGGACAGGCCAATGAGCAGTTCTTC. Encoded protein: CASSLVPGQANEQFF.

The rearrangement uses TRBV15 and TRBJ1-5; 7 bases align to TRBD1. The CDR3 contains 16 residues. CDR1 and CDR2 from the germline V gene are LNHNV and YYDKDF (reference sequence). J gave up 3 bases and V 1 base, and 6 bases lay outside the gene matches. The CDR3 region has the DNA TGTGCCACCAGCAGAGGACAGGGATATTTCAATCAGCCCCAGCATTTT. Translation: CATSRGQGYFNQPQHF.

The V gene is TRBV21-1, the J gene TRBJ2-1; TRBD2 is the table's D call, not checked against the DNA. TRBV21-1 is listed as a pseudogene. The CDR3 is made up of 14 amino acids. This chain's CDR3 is CASSKKLRVNEQFF. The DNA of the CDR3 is TGTGCCAGCAGCAAAAAGCTTCGCGTGAATGAGCAGTTCTTC.

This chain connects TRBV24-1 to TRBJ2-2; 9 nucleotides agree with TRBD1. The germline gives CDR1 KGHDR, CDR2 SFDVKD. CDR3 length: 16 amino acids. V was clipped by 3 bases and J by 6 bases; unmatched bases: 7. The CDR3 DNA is TGTGCCACCAGTGATCCCCACAGGGGGCGAGCCGGGGAGCTGTTTTTT. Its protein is CATSDPHRGRAGELFF.

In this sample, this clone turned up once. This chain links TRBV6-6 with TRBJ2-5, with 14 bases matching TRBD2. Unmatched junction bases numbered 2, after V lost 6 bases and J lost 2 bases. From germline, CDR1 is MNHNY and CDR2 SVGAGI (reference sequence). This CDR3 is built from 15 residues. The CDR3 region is CASRGLAGVQETQYF. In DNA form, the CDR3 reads TGTGCCAGCAGGGGACTAGCGGGGGTTCAAGAGACCCAGTACTTC.